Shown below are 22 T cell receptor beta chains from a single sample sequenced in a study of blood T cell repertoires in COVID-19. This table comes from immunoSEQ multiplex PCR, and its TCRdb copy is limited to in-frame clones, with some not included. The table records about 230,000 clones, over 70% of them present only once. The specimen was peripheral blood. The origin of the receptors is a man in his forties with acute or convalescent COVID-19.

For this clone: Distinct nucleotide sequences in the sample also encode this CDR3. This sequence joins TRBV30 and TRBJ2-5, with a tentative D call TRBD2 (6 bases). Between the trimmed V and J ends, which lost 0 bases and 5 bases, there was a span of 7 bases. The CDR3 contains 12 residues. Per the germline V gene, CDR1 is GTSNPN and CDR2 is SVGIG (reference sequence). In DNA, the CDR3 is TGTGCCTGGAGTGTACGGGGGGAGACCCAGTACTTC. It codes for CAWSVRGETQYF.

In DNA, the CDR3 is TGTGCCAGTAGTTTCTCGGGACTACAGAACACCGGGGAGCTGTTTTTT. As protein: CASSFSGLQNTGELFF. This chain links TRBV19 with TRBJ2-2; 7 bases align to TRBD2. The CDR3 extends over 16 amino acids. Germline-derived CDR1 and CDR2 are LNHDA and SQIVND (reference sequence). V lost 5 bases and J lost 1; bases outside the gene matches: 7.

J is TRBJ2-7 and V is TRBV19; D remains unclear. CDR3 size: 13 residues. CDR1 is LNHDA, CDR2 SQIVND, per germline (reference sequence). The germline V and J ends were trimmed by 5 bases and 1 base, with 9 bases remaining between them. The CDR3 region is CASSPLSSYEQYF. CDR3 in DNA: TGTGCCAGTAGTCCCCTTAGTTCCTACGAGCAGTACTTC. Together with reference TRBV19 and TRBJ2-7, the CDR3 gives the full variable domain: DGGITQSPKYLFRKEGQNVTLSCEQNLNHDAMYWYRQDPGQGLRLIYYSQIVNDFQKGDIAEGYSVSREKKESFPLTVTSAQKNPTAFYLCASSPLSSYEQYFGPGTRLTVT.

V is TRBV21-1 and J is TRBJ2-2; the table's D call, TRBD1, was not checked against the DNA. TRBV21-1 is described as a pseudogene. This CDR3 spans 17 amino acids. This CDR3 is CASSKREARGNTGELFF. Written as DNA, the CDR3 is TGTGCCAGCAGCAAAAGAGAGGCCAGGGGGAACACCGGGGAGCTGTTTTTT.

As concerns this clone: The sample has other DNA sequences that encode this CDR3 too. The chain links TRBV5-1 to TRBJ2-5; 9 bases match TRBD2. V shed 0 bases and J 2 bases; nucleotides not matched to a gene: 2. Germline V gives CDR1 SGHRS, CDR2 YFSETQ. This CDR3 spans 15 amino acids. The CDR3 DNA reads TGCGCCAGCAGCTTGGGGCTAGCGGGACAAGAGACCCAGTACTTC. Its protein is CASSLGLAGQETQYF.

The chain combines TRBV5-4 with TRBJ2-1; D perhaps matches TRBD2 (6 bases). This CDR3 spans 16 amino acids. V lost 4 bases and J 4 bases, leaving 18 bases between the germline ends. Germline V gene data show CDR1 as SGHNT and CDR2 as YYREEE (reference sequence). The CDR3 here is CASSEGAGTRYNEQFF. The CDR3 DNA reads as TGTGCCAGCAGCGAAGGGGCTGGGACTCGATACAATGAGCAGTTCTTC.

CDR3 amino acids: CASSLASGSVQETQYF. DNA for the CDR3: TGCGCCAGCAGCTTGGCTAGCGGGAGTGTACAAGAGACCCAGTACTTC. This chain joins TRBV5-1 and TRBJ2-5; 10 nucleotides match TRBD2. The V segment lost 0 bases and the J segment 2 bases; nucleotides outside the gene matches: 4. This CDR3 comprises 16 residues. Germline V gene data show CDR1 as SGHRS and CDR2 as YFSETQ.

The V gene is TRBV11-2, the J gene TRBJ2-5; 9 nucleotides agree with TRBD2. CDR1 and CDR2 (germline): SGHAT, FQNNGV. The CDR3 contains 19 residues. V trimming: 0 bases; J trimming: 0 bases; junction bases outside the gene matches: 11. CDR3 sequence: CASSLDRGLALGYQETQYF. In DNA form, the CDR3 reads TGTGCCAGCAGCTTAGACCGAGGACTAGCGCTGGGGTACCAAGAGACCCAGTACTTC.

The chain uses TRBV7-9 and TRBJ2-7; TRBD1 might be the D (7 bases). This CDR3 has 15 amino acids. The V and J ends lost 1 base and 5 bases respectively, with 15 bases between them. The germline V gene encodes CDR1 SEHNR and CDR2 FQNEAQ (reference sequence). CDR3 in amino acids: CASSLDAGRGDEQYF. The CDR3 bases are TGTGCCAGCAGCTTAGATGCGGGCAGGGGGGACGAGCAGTACTTC.

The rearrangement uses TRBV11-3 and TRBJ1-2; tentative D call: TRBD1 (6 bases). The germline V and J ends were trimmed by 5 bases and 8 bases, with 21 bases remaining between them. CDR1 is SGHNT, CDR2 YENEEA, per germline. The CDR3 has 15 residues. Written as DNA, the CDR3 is TGTGCCAGCAGCGGTCCGGGACAACGTATCATGGGCTACACCTTC. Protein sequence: CASSGPGQRIMGYTF.

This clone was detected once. CDR3 protein: CASSQGISLGSPLHF. The CDR3 DNA sequence: TGCGCCAGCAGCCAGGGGATCTCCTTAGGGTCACCCCTCCACTTT. This chain links TRBV10-2 with TRBJ1-6; tentative D call: TRBD1 (6 bases). Trimming took 6 bases from V and 10 from J, leaving 19 bases between them. CDR1 and CDR2 from the germline V gene are WSHSY and SAAADI. CDR3 length: 15 residues.

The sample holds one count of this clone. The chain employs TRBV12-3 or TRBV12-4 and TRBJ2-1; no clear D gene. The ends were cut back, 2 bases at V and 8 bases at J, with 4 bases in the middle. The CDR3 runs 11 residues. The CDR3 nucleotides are TGTGCCAGCAGTTTATCTGATGAGCAGTTCTTC. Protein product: CASSLSDEQFF.

CDR3 sequence reads: CATSRGGTRRHEQYF. CDR3 coding DNA: TGTGCCACCAGCAGAGGCGGGACTAGAAGGCACGAGCAGTACTTC. This rearrangement joins TRBV15 to TRBJ2-7; 8 bases are shared with TRBD2. Germline-derived CDR1 and CDR2 are LNHNV and YYDKDF (reference sequence). The junction had 7 bases not matched to a gene; V was cut back by 1 base and J by 5 bases. The CDR3 runs 15 residues.

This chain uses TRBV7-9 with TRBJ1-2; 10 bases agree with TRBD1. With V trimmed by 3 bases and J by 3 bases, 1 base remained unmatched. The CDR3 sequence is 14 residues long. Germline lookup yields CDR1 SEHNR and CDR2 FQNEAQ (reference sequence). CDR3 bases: TGTGCCAGCAGCTTGGGGACAGGGGACTATGGCTACACCTTC. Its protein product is CASSLGTGDYGYTF.

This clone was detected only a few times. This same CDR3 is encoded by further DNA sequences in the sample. CDR3 nucleotides: TGCGCCAGCAGCTTGACAGGTGGCAATCAGCCCCAGCATTTT. It translates to CASSLTGGNQPQHF. This chain connects TRBV5-1 to TRBJ1-5, with D possibly TRBD1 on 5 matching bases. CDR3 size: 14 residues. CDR1 SGHRS and CDR2 YFSETQ come from the germline V gene. The V end lost 1 base, the J end lost 2 bases, and 7 bases lay between the germline ends.

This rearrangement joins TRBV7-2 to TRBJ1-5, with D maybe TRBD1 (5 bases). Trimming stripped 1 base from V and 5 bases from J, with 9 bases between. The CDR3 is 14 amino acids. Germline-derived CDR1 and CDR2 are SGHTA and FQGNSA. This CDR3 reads CASSLDRSHQPQHF. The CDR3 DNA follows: TGTGCCAGCAGCTTAGACAGGAGCCATCAGCCCCAGCATTTT.

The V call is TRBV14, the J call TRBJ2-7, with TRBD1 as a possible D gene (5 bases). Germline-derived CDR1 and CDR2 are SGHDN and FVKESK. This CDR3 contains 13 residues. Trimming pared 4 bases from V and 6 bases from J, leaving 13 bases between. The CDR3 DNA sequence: TGTGCCAGCAGCCGAGCTTATACAGGCGAGCAGTACTTC. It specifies CASSRAYTGEQYF.

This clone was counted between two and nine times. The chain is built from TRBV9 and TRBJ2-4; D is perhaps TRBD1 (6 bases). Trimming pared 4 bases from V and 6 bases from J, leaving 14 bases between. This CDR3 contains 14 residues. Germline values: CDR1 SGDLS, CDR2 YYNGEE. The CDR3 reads CASSPQDRRNIQYF. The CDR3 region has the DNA TGTGCCAGCAGCCCCCAGGACAGAAGAAACATTCAGTACTTC. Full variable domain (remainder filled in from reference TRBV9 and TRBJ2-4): DSGVTQTPKHLITATGQRVTLRCSPRSGDLSVYWYQQSLDQGLQFLIQYYNGEERAKGNILERFSAQQFPDLHSELNLSSLELGDSALYFCASSPQDRRNIQYFGAGTRLSVL.

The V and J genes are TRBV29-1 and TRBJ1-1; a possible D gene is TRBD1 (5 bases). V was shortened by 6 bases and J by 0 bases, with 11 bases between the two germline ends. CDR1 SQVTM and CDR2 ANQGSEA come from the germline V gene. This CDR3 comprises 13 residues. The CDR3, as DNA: TGCAGCGTCGGGGGACTGTTGAACACTGAAGCTTTCTTT. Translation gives CSVGGLLNTEAFF.

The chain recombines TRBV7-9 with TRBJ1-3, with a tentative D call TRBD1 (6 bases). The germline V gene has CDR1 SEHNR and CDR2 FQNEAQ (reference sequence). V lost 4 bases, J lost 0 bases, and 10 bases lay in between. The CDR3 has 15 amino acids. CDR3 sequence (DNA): TGTGCCAGCAGCTGGTCAGGGGCCTCTGGAAACACCATATATTTT. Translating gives CASSWSGASGNTIYF.

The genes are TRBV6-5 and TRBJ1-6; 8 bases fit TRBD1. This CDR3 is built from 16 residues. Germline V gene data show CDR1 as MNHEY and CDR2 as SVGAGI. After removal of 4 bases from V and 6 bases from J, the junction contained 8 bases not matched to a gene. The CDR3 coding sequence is TGTGCCAGCAGTTCCCGGGACAGGAGGTTTAATTCACCCCTCCACTTT. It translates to CASSSRDRRFNSPLHF.

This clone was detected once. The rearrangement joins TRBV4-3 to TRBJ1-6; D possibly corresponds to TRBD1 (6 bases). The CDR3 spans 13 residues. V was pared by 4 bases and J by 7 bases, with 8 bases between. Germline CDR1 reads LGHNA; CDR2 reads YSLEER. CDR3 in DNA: TGCGCCAGCAGCCTCGACAGGAATTCACCCCTCCACTTT. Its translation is CASSLDRNSPLHF.